Following are 20 T cell receptor beta chains from one sample sequenced in a study of T cells in localized non-small cell lung cancer. Using immunoSEQ multiplex PCR, the repertoire was profiled, and TCRdb retains in-frame clones only, with some absent. The repertoire has about 35,000 clones, approximately 89% of them found once; the top ten carry about 10%. The source was peripheral blood mononuclear cells, collected before any cancer treatment. The receptors here all came from a female donor aged 60 or older with stage II lung adenocarcinoma.

The J gene is TRBJ2-7, the V gene TRBV4-3; 7 bases are shared with TRBD2. The CDR3 sequence is 13 residues long. The germline CDR1 and CDR2 sequences are LGHNA and YSLEER. V was clipped by 3 bases and J by 7 bases; unmatched bases: 6. The CDR3 DNA is TGCGCCAGCAGCCAGGGGGGGGTTGGTGAGCAGTACTTC. Its translation is CASSQGGVGEQYF.

This clone was seen only once. This chain connects TRBV30 to TRBJ1-1; no clear D. Between the trimmed V and J ends, which lost 2 bases and 1 base, there was a span of 8 bases. This CDR3 spans 13 amino acids. Germline V gene lookup returns CDR1 GTSNPN and CDR2 SVGIG (reference sequence). CDR3 DNA: TGTGCCTGGAGTACCCGACGGAACACTGAAGCTTTCTTT. It translates to CAWSTRRNTEAFF.

V is TRBV30 and J is TRBJ1-2; D may be TRBD1 (6 bases). The CDR3 has 10 amino acids. Germline V lookup: CDR1 GTSNPN, CDR2 SVGIG (reference sequence). Trimming shortened V by 7 bases and J by 8 bases, and 11 bases separated the two germline ends. The CDR3 bases are TGTGCCTACCAGGGGTACGGCTACACCTTC. Its translation: CAYQGYGYTF.

The gene calls are TRBV27 and TRBJ1-2, with D uncertain. The CDR3 totals 13 residues. CDR1 is MNHEY and CDR2 is SMNVEV in the germline V gene (reference sequence). Trimming stripped 3 bases from V and 2 bases from J, with 7 bases between. Written as DNA, the CDR3 is TGTGCCAGCAGTTTTGGGCCCAACTATGGCTACACCTTC. Protein sequence: CASSFGPNYGYTF.

V usage is TRBV7-2 and J usage is TRBJ2-1; possible D gene TRBD2, 6 bases. Germline V gene lookup returns CDR1 SGHTA and CDR2 FQGNSA. Trimming pared 0 bases from V and 9 bases from J, leaving 6 bases between. The CDR3 contains 12 residues. CDR3 protein: CASSLAGGEQFF. CDR3 DNA: TGTGCCAGCAGCTTAGCGGGGGGTGAGCAGTTCTTC.

This sequence joins TRBV11-3 and TRBJ2-1; TRBD1 agrees at 7 bases. V dropped 6 bases and J dropped 0; count of bases not matched to a gene: 8. Looked up from germline, CDR1 is SGHNT and CDR2 is YENEEA. CDR3 length: 16 residues. CDR3 region: CASSYGTDRSYNEQFF. The CDR3 DNA follows: TGTGCCAGCAGTTACGGGACAGATCGCTCCTACAATGAGCAGTTCTTC. The variable domain in full, completed from reference TRBV11-3 and TRBJ2-1, reads EAGVVQSPRYKIIEKKQPVAFWCNPISGHNTLYWYLQNLGQGPELLIRYENEEAVDDSQLPKDRFSAERLKGVDSTLKIQPAELGDSAVYLCASSYGTDRSYNEQFFGPGTRLTVL.

The chain is built from TRBV6-1 and TRBJ2-1, with D tentatively TRBD1 (5 bases). The CDR3 loop spans 14 amino acids. Germline loops: CDR1 MNHNS, CDR2 SASEGT. The V end lost 6 bases, the J end lost 7 bases, and 16 bases lay between the germline ends. CDR3 in DNA: TGTGCCAGCAGAACAGGACCGGGTGGGAATGAGCAGTTCTTC. It translates to CASRTGPGGNEQFF.

The chain combines TRBV5-1 with TRBJ1-1; a possible D gene is TRBD1 (6 bases). There are 15 residues in the CDR3. Germline V gene data show CDR1 as SGHRS and CDR2 as YFSETQ. V lost 3 bases and J 1 base, leaving 13 bases between the germline ends. The CDR3 spells CASSSEGVRNTEAFF. The CDR3 DNA is TGCGCCAGCAGCTCCGAGGGGGTTAGGAACACTGAAGCTTTCTTT.

The chain has TRBV7-8 and TRBJ2-5, with 12 bases aligning to TRBD2. J gave up 5 bases and V 3 bases, and 1 base lay outside the gene matches. The CDR3 runs to 14 residues. CDR1 and CDR2 (germline): SGHVS, FQNEAQ. The CDR3 is CASSLTSGSETQYF. Here the CDR3 DNA reads TGTGCCAGCAGCTTGACTAGCGGGAGTGAGACCCAGTACTTC.

This clone was seen a few times. The chain is built from TRBV28 and TRBJ2-3; the D is unclear. The V gene's germline CDR1 is MDHEN and CDR2 SYDVKM. V was pared by 7 bases and J by 5 bases, with 10 bases between. This CDR3 comprises 12 residues. CDR3 amino acids: CASTGSRDTQYF. CDR3 nucleotides: TGTGCCAGCACAGGTTCGCGAGATACGCAGTATTTT.

The gene calls are TRBV15 and TRBJ2-1; D is undetermined. CDR1 is LNHNV, CDR2 YYDKDF, per germline (reference sequence). Trimming stripped 1 base from V and 7 bases from J, with 5 bases between. This CDR3 has 12 amino acids. CDR3 DNA: TGTGCCACCAGCAGAGTTGGAAATGAGCAGTTCTTC. It translates to CATSRVGNEQFF.

This clone counts as medium-sized (0.01 to 0.1%). This chain connects TRBV28 to TRBJ1-5; D unclear. V was cut by 7 bases and J by 1 base, with 11 bases left in between. In germline, CDR1 is MDHEN, CDR2 SYDVKM. This CDR3 spans 14 amino acids. The CDR3 DNA reads TGTGCCAGCACTTTTATCGTGAGCAATCAGCCCCAGCATTTT. Translating it yields CASTFIVSNQPQHF.

The chain combines TRBV10-3 with TRBJ2-1; D gene unclear. The V gene's germline CDR1 is ENHRY and CDR2 SYGVKD. The germline V and J ends were trimmed by 10 bases and 1 base, with 14 bases remaining between them. The length of the CDR3 is 14 residues. CDR3 sequence: CATAPGESYNEQFF. The DNA of the CDR3 is TGTGCCACCGCCCCTGGCGAATCCTACAATGAGCAGTTCTTC.

This clone is a singleton in its sample. The chain has TRBV9 and TRBJ2-2; D could derive from TRBD1 or TRBD2 (6 bases each). The CDR3 is 18 amino acids. The ends were cut back, 5 bases at V and 4 bases at J, with 24 bases in the middle. Germline assignment: CDR1 SGDLS and CDR2 YYNGEE. CDR3 loop: CASRASGDTTLSTGELFF. CDR3 DNA: TGTGCCAGCAGAGCCTCGGGGGACACGACCTTGAGCACCGGGGAGCTGTTTTTT. Variable domain in full (rest from reference TRBV9 and TRBJ2-2): DSGVTQTPKHLITATGQRVTLRCSPRSGDLSVYWYQQSLDQGLQFLIQYYNGEERAKGNILERFSAQQFPDLHSELNLSSLELGDSALYFCASRASGDTTLSTGELFFGEGSRLTVL.

This sequence joins TRBV6-5 and TRBJ1-3, with 7 bases identical to TRBD1. CDR1 and CDR2 (germline): MNHEY, SVGAGI. Trimming at V came to 0 bases and at J to 4 bases, leaving 6 bases not matched to a gene. The CDR3 length is 16 residues. The CDR3, as DNA: TGTGCCAGCAGTTACTCGACAGGGTCGGCGGGAAACACCATATATTTT. Its protein product is CASSYSTGSAGNTIYF.

The genes are TRBV11-3 and TRBJ2-1; D may be TRBD1 or TRBD2 (5 bases each). Germline values: CDR1 SGHNT, CDR2 YENEEA. Trimming removed 3 bases from V and 5 bases from J, with 14 bases in between. This CDR3 contains 15 residues. The CDR3 region has the DNA TGTGCCAGCAGCTTTGGGGGAATCGTGAACAATGAGCAGTTCTTC. Translating gives CASSFGGIVNNEQFF.

The genes are TRBV5-1 and TRBJ2-7; D possibly corresponds to TRBD1 (6 bases). Per the germline V gene, CDR1 is SGHRS and CDR2 is YFSETQ. The CDR3 has 14 residues. V gave up 2 bases and J gave up 3 bases, with 12 bases separating them. The CDR3 DNA sequence: TGCGCCAGCAGCTTAATGACAGGACTCTACGAGCAGTACTTC. Protein sequence: CASSLMTGLYEQYF. The whole variable domain, filled in from reference TRBV5-1 and TRBJ2-7, reads KAGVTQTPRYLIKTRGQQVTLSCSPISGHRSVSWYQQTPGQGLQFLFEYFSETQRNKGNFPGRFSGRQFSNSRSEMNVSTLELGDSALYLCASSLMTGLYEQYFGPGTRLTVT.

This clone was seen once. The CDR3 does not close with the conserved phenylalanine or tryptophan, likely indicating a read error. No DNA is shown, since the ends of the CDR3 on it are uncertain; the CDR3 is the one TCRdb lists. This chain joins TRBV10-1 and TRBJ1-2; the D segment call TRBD1 is taken from the table without a DNA check. The CDR3 totals 11 residues, both ends included. CDR1 and CDR2 (germline): WNHNN, SYGVQD (reference sequence). The CDR3 protein is CASSEPGMIPI.

The V and J genes are TRBV11-3 and TRBJ2-3; 10 positions agree with TRBD2. The J segment lost 4 bases and the V segment lost 5 bases, leaving 9 bases of the junction unmatched. This CDR3 region has 16 residues. CDR1 and CDR2 from the germline V gene are SGHNT and YENEEA. CDR3 protein: CASSRYSGRSADTQYF. CDR3 DNA sequence: TGTGCCAGCAGCCGGTATAGCGGGAGGAGTGCAGATACGCAGTATTTT.

This sequence joins TRBV5-6 and TRBJ1-2; D gene ambiguous. CDR3 length: 12 amino acids. V lost 3 bases and J lost 6, with 9 bases in between. The germline V gene encodes CDR1 SGHDT and CDR2 YYEEEE. CDR3 bases: TGTGCCAGCAGCTCTCTCCCAAATGGCTACACCTTC. This translates into CASSSLPNGYTF.